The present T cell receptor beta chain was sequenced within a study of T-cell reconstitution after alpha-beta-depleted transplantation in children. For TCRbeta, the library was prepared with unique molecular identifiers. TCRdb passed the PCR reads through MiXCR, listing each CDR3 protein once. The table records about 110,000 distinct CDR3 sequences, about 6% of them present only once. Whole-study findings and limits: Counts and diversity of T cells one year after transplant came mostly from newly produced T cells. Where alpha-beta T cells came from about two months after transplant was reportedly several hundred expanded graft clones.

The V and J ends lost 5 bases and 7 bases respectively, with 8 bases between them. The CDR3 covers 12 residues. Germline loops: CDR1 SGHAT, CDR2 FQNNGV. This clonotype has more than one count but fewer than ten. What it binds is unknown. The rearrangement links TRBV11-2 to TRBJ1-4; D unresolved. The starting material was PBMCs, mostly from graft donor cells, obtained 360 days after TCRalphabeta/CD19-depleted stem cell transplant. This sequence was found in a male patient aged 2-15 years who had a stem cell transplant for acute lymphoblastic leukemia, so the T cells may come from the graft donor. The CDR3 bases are TGTGCCAGCAGCGGGGAGGGTGAAAAACTGTTTTTT. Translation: CASSGEGEKLFF.